Following are 10 T cell receptor beta chains from one sample sequenced in a study of blood T cell repertoires in COVID-19. The table came from immunoSEQ multiplex PCR; TCRdb's copy has only in-frame clones and leaves some out. This sample has about 150,000 clones, with 80% to 90% found just once. Material for sequencing was peripheral blood. These receptors originate from a woman aged 55 to 70 with COVID-19, enrolled during active disease.

Of note for this clone: Other DNA sequences of this sample code for an identical CDR3. J is TRBJ2-1 and V is TRBV5-1; weak D call: TRBD2 (5 bases). This CDR3 comprises 15 residues. The germline CDR1 and CDR2 sequences are SGHRS and YFSETQ. V gave up 0 bases and J gave up 0 bases, with 7 bases separating them. CDR3: CASSLGGSSYNEQFF. CDR3 bases: TGCGCCAGCAGCTTGGGTGGGAGCTCCTACAATGAGCAGTTCTTC.

This chain links TRBV4-2 with TRBJ1-4, with 8 bases identical to TRBD1. CDR3 length: 14 residues. The germline CDR1 and CDR2 sequences are LGHNA and YNFKEQ. V shed 0 bases, J shed 8 bases, and the junction held 2 bases outside the gene matches. The CDR3 loop is CASSQEQGEEKLFF. In DNA form, the CDR3 reads TGTGCCAGCAGCCAAGAACAGGGGGAGGAAAAACTGTTTTTT.

The chain couples TRBV19 to TRBJ2-1; 9 bases map to TRBD1. The CDR3 totals 17 residues. V lost 5 bases to trimming and J lost 2 bases; unmatched junction nucleotides: 10. From germline, CDR1 is LNHDA and CDR2 SQIVND (reference sequence). CDR3 loop: CASSPKDRGWTYNEQFF. In DNA, the CDR3 is TGTGCCAGTAGTCCAAAGGACAGGGGATGGACCTACAATGAGCAGTTCTTC. The full variable domain, in which reference TRBV19 and TRBJ2-1 provide the parts outside the CDR3, is DGGITQSPKYLFRKEGQNVTLSCEQNLNHDAMYWYRQDPGQGLRLIYYSQIVNDFQKGDIAEGYSVSREKKESFPLTVTSAQKNPTAFYLCASSPKDRGWTYNEQFFGPGTRLTVL.

The chain links TRBV27 to TRBJ2-1; possible D gene TRBD2, 7 bases. The CDR3 loop spans 14 amino acids. The germline V gene encodes CDR1 MNHEY and CDR2 SMNVEV (reference sequence). V was pared by 5 bases and J by 8 bases, with 16 bases between. The CDR3 nucleotides read TGTGCCAGCAGTAAGGGCGGGGGCCGGGATGAGCAGTTCTTC. Protein: CASSKGGGRDEQFF.

This clone was counted once. The gene calls are TRBV7-2 and TRBJ2-1, with 9 bases identical to TRBD2. The CDR3 is 16 amino acids. The trim removed 0 bases at V and 4 bases at J, leaving 4 bases unmatched. CDR1 and CDR2 from the germline V gene are SGHTA and FQGNSA. CDR3 nucleotides: TGTGCCAGCAGCTTAGCCGCGACTAGCGGATACAATGAGCAGTTCTTC. Its translation is CASSLAATSGYNEQFF. The entire variable domain, with the rest obtained from reference TRBV7-2 and TRBJ2-1, is as follows: GAGVSQSPSNKVTEKGKDVELRCDPISGHTALYWYRQSLGQGLEFLIYFQGNSAPDKSGLPSDRFSAERTGGSVSTLTIQRTQQEDSAVYLCASSLAATSGYNEQFFGPGTRLTVL.

The chain uses TRBV19 and TRBJ1-2, with D unresolved. The CDR3 runs 14 residues. Per the germline V gene, CDR1 is LNHDA and CDR2 is SQIVND (reference sequence). Trimming took off 2 bases at V and 4 bases at J, with 11 bases between the two ends. In DNA form, the CDR3 reads TGTGCCAGTAGTATATCAACGGGAGTCTATGGCTACACCTTC. Translation gives CASSISTGVYGYTF.

The rearrangement joins TRBV6-2 or TRBV6-3 to TRBJ2-1; 7 bases align to TRBD2. Per the germline V gene, CDR1 is MNHEY and CDR2 is SVGEGT. CDR3 size: 14 residues. V shed 2 bases, J shed 8 bases, and the junction held 6 bases outside the gene matches. CDR3 bases: TGTGCCAGCAGTTACCAGTGGGAGGGGTATGAGCAGTTCTTC. It encodes CASSYQWEGYEQFF.

The chain uses TRBV19 and TRBJ1-2, with TRBD1 as a possible D gene (6 bases). The CDR3 is 15 amino acids. The V end was cut by 5 bases, the J end by 3 bases, with 16 bases between. Germline V gene lookup returns CDR1 LNHDA and CDR2 SQIVND (reference sequence). CDR3 nucleotides: TGTGCCAGTAGTTTGGACAGAACAAAGGACTATGGCTACACCTTC. Its translation: CASSLDRTKDYGYTF. The full variable domain, completed using reference TRBV19 and TRBJ1-2, is DGGITQSPKYLFRKEGQNVTLSCEQNLNHDAMYWYRQDPGQGLRLIYYSQIVNDFQKGDIAEGYSVSREKKESFPLTVTSAQKNPTAFYLCASSLDRTKDYGYTFGSGTRLTVV.

The rearrangement joins TRBV24-1 to TRBJ2-1, with TRBD2 matching over 10 bases. CDR1 is KGHDR and CDR2 is SFDVKD in the germline V gene. There are 16 residues in the CDR3. Trimming at V came to 3 bases and at J to 7 bases, leaving 8 bases not matched to a gene. The CDR3 DNA reads TGTGCCACCAGTGATGCCCTAGCGGGAGCCTTAAATGAGCAGTTCTTC. Amino acid sequence: CATSDALAGALNEQFF.

The chain couples TRBV19 to TRBJ1-2, with a possible D match to TRBD1 (6 bases). The V end lost 3 bases, the J end lost 3 bases, and 11 bases lay between the germline ends. The germline CDR1 and CDR2 sequences are LNHDA and SQIVND (reference sequence). CDR3 size: 14 residues. CDR3 bases: TGTGCCAGTAGTATGTTTGGGGGCTACTATGGCTACACCTTC. Translation gives CASSMFGGYYGYTF.